Listed below are T cell receptor beta chains from one sample, sequenced in a study of blood T cell repertoires in COVID-19. Libraries were prepared by immunoSEQ multiplex PCR; TCRdb keeps only in-frame clonotypes and omits some of them. This sample carries about 74,000 clones, 80% to 90% of them seen once, and the ten largest clones take 36%. The source material was peripheral blood. The receptors stem from a man aged 70-80 years with acute or convalescent COVID-19. CDR3s include the opening cysteine and the closing phenylalanine or tryptophan. A D gene is named only where the DNA matches it firmly. Rows may omit the clone size; those that give it use once, few, many or a size class.

CDR3 DNA: TGTGCCAGCAGCTTAACGGCGGGCCGAGGGACCGGGGAGCTGTTTTTT; CDR3 protein: CASSLTAGRGTGELFF; CDR3 length: 16; V gene: TRBV7-3; clone size: -; D gene: -; J gene: TRBJ2-2
CDR3 DNA: TGTGCCAGCACCTTAAACAGGGGAATCACTGAAGCTTTCTTT; CDR3 protein: CASTLNRGITEAFF; CDR3 length: 14; V gene: TRBV28; clone size: -; D gene: TRBD1; J gene: TRBJ1-1
CDR3 DNA: TGTGCCAGCAGCCTAGGGGCCCTGCAAGGCCAAGAGACCCAGTACTTC; CDR3 protein: CASSLGALQGQETQYF; CDR3 length: 16; V gene: TRBV7-2; clone size: once; D gene: -; J gene: TRBJ2-5
CDR3 DNA: TGTGCCAGCAACCAGAGAGGAAATACCGGGGAGCTGTTTTTT; CDR3 protein: CASNQRGNTGELFF; CDR3 length: 14; V gene: TRBV5-6; clone size: -; D gene: -; J gene: TRBJ2-2
CDR3 DNA: TGTGCCACCTGTCAGGGGGCAGATGGCAATCAGCCCCAGCATTTT; CDR3 protein: CATCQGADGNQPQHF; CDR3 length: 15; V gene: TRBV10-3; clone size: -; D gene: TRBD1; J gene: TRBJ1-5
CDR3 DNA: TGTGCCAGCTCACAGGACAGGGAAGAGACCCAGTACTTC; CDR3 protein: CASSQDREETQYF; CDR3 length: 13; V gene: TRBV18; clone size: -; D gene: TRBD1; J gene: TRBJ2-5
CDR3 DNA: TGTGCCAGCAAGAGAGGCCTAAATTCACCCCTCCACTTT; CDR3 protein: CASKRGLNSPLHF; CDR3 length: 13; V gene: TRBV5-8; clone size: -; D gene: -; J gene: TRBJ1-6
CDR3 DNA: TGTGCCAGCACCCGGGCGGGCACCTACGAGCAGTACTTC; CDR3 protein: CASTRAGTYEQYF; CDR3 length: 13; V gene: TRBV6-6; clone size: -; D gene: -; J gene: TRBJ2-7
CDR3 DNA: TGTGCCAGCACCCTGAAGGGGGGGCGGGAGACCCAGTACTTC; CDR3 protein: CASTLKGGRETQYF; CDR3 length: 14; V gene: TRBV5-4; clone size: -; D gene: -; J gene: TRBJ2-5
CDR3 DNA: TGTGCCAGCAGTTACTTACAGGGAAGTGCTGGAAACACCATATATTTT; CDR3 protein: CASSYLQGSAGNTIYF; CDR3 length: 16; V gene: TRBV6-6; clone size: -; D gene: -; J gene: TRBJ1-3
CDR3 DNA: TGTGCCAGCAGCTTCAGGAAAGGACTAGCGGGAGGGTATGAGCAGTTCTTC; CDR3 protein: CASSFRKGLAGGYEQFF; CDR3 length: 17; V gene: TRBV25-1; clone size: -; D gene: TRBD2; J gene: TRBJ2-1